This TCR beta chain was identified during a study of shared T cell receptors in the human thymus. This clone was recorded a few times. Produced via immunoSEQ multiplex PCR; TCRdb's table is partial and in-frame only. The repertoire holds roughly 660,000 clones, with roughly 90% as singletons. These data also featured in a second study, about human thymus T cells. That study reports: Thymic material originated from resections removed in the course of corrective heart surgery. Seemingly biased V and J gene usage marked thymic and blood repertoires. Related research examined unrelated individuals and reported that their thymic repertoires overlapped highly.

The sequenced material came from thymocytes. This receptor was obtained from a boy less than two years old with a congenital heart defect.

CDR3 protein: CASSATPSRNEQFF. CDR3 in DNA: TGTGCCAGCAGCGCCACCCCGAGCCGGAATGAGCAGTTCTTC. The rearrangement links TRBV7-9 to TRBJ2-1, with D uncertain. Germline V gene sequence: CDR1 SEHNR, CDR2 FQNEAQ (reference sequence). The CDR3 is 14 amino acids. V lost 5 bases to trimming and J lost 7 bases, with 15 bases between them.